The TCR beta chain described here comes from a study of blood T cells in healthy people across ages. General observations from the study: Roughly linear age-related decline in beta diversity appeared, significant by age around 40.

This clonotype came up a few times. Antigen unknown. The CDR3 contains 15 residues. V lost 2 bases to trimming and J lost 1 base, with 13 bases between them. Per the germline V gene, CDR1 is SGHDT and CDR2 is YYEEEE. A second 7 to 11 cycle PCR used barcoded and J-beta primers. The template-switch adaptor was a 5' adaptor with 12 random nucleotides. It tagged each cDNA molecule. Every individual sample yielded 2.5 million or more paired-end reads (each containing CDR3). TCRdb independently ran MiXCR on the 5' RACE reads; one entry per CDR3 protein. This sample carries 710,000 or so distinct CDR3 sequences, around a fifth of them seen once, and the ten largest clones take around 22%. Extracted total RNA amounted to at least 5.5 micrograms for each sample.

The V gene is TRBV5-6, the J gene TRBJ2-7; D is possibly TRBD1 (6 bases). Specimen: blood. This receptor was identified in a man between 65 and 85 years old in good health. The CDR3 loop reads CASSLFNRDSYEQYF. In DNA form, the CDR3 reads TGTGCCAGCAGCTTATTCAACAGGGATTCCTACGAGCAGTACTTC.